These T cell receptor beta chains were read from a single sample in a study of beta chain features in type 1 diabetes. Sequencing was performed with immunoSEQ multiplex PCR; in TCRdb, only in-frame clones are kept and a portion is missing. This sample has a few hundred thousand clones, with roughly 16% found just once. Sequencing was performed on naive CD4+ T cells from blood. Receptor source: a woman aged 18-35 years in good health. Each CDR3 is given with its conserved first and last residue. Fields, in order: J gene, V gene, clone size, D gene, CDR3 DNA, CDR3 protein. The D gene is left open where the match is weak. Clone size is shown for a subset of rows, as once, few, many or a class of expanded clone.

j_gene: TRBJ2-1
v_gene: TRBV25-1
abundance: .
d_gene: .
CDR3nt: TGTGCCAGCAGCGCTCCTAGGAGTCTTACCTACAATGAGCAGTTCTTC
CDR3aa: CASSAPRSLTYNEQFF

j_gene: TRBJ2-7
v_gene: TRBV25-1
abundance: few
d_gene: .
CDR3nt: TGTGCCAGCAGTGACCAGGGGAGTATCTACGAGCAGTACTTC
CDR3aa: CASSDQGSIYEQYF

j_gene: TRBJ2-5
v_gene: TRBV11-2
abundance: .
d_gene: .
CDR3nt: TGTGCCAGCAGCTTAGTAGTGGTCCAAGAGACCCAGTACTTC
CDR3aa: CASSLVVVQETQYF

j_gene: TRBJ2-7
v_gene: TRBV28
abundance: .
d_gene: TRBD1
CDR3nt: TGTGCCAGCAGTTTGAGTGGGACAGGGGGTGACGAGCAGTACTTC
CDR3aa: CASSLSGTGGDEQYF

j_gene: TRBJ2-7
v_gene: TRBV6-5
abundance: .
d_gene: TRBD1
CDR3nt: TGTGCCAGCAGGAACACAGGGGGAGTTGTTTACGAGCAGTACTTC
CDR3aa: CASRNTGGVVYEQYF

j_gene: TRBJ1-1
v_gene: TRBV30
abundance: .
d_gene: .
CDR3nt: TGTGCCTGGAGTAAGGACTTGACGGGACTTGAAGCTTTCTTT
CDR3aa: CAWSKDLTGLEAFF

j_gene: TRBJ1-1
v_gene: TRBV7-9
abundance: .
d_gene: .
CDR3nt: TGTGCCAGCAGCTTATTGTCTCCTGAAGCTTTCTTT
CDR3aa: CASSLLSPEAFF

j_gene: TRBJ2-5
v_gene: TRBV5-4
abundance: .
d_gene: .
CDR3nt: TGTGCCAGCAGCCCCAGAGGTATTATCCAAGAGACCCAGTACTTC
CDR3aa: CASSPRGIIQETQYF

j_gene: TRBJ2-2
v_gene: TRBV11-2
abundance: few
d_gene: .
CDR3nt: TGTGCCAGCAGCTCTCTATACACCGGGGAGCTGTTTTTT
CDR3aa: CASSSLYTGELFF

j_gene: TRBJ2-2
v_gene: TRBV6-1
abundance: .
d_gene: .
CDR3nt: TGTGCCAGCATTCGGGGCGGGACGGACGGGGAGCTGTTTTTT
CDR3aa: CASIRGGTDGELFF

j_gene: TRBJ2-1
v_gene: TRBV11-2
abundance: .
d_gene: TRBD2
CDR3nt: TGTGCCAGCAGCCGTCGGACTAGCGGGAGCTCCTACAATGAGCAGTTCTTC
CDR3aa: CASSRRTSGSSYNEQFF

j_gene: TRBJ2-5
v_gene: TRBV2
abundance: few
d_gene: TRBD2
CDR3nt: TGTGCCAGCAGTGAGGGGAGGGTAGAGACCCAGTACTTC
CDR3aa: CASSEGRVETQYF

j_gene: TRBJ2-2
v_gene: TRBV6-5
abundance: .
d_gene: .
CDR3nt: TGTGCCAGCAGTTACGGGGCAGGAGGGCACACCGGGGAGCTGTTTTTT
CDR3aa: CASSYGAGGHTGELFF

j_gene: TRBJ1-1
v_gene: TRBV9
abundance: few
d_gene: .
CDR3nt: TGTGCCAGCAGCGTAGAACCGGGGGCTGAAGCTTTCTTT
CDR3aa: CASSVEPGAEAFF

j_gene: TRBJ2-1
v_gene: TRBV9
abundance: few
d_gene: .
CDR3nt: TGTGCCAGCAGCGTAGGAGTGGCTAGCTCCTACAATGAGCAGTTCTTC
CDR3aa: CASSVGVASSYNEQFF

j_gene: TRBJ2-7
v_gene: TRBV7-6
abundance: .
d_gene: .
CDR3nt: TGTGCCAGCAGCGCAGAGGGGGGGGGATGGGAGCAGTACTTC
CDR3aa: CASSAEGGGWEQYF

j_gene: TRBJ2-5
v_gene: TRBV14
abundance: few
d_gene: TRBD2
CDR3nt: TGTGCCAGCAGCCTGAGGAGCGGGAGTAAAGAGACCCAGTACTTC
CDR3aa: CASSLRSGSKETQYF

j_gene: TRBJ2-7
v_gene: TRBV7-6
abundance: few
d_gene: TRBD2
CDR3nt: TGTGCCAGCAGTGGGACTAGCGGGGGCTACGAGCAGTACTTC
CDR3aa: CASSGTSGGYEQYF

j_gene: TRBJ2-1
v_gene: TRBV5-1
abundance: few
d_gene: .
CDR3nt: TGCGCCAGCAGCTTTAGCGGAAACTACAATGAGCAGTTCTTC
CDR3aa: CASSFSGNYNEQFF

j_gene: TRBJ1-2
v_gene: TRBV6-4
abundance: few
d_gene: .
CDR3nt: TGTGCCAGCCACGGTGATGGCGCGGGGGGCTACACCTTC
CDR3aa: CASHGDGAGGYTF

j_gene: TRBJ2-1
v_gene: TRBV2
abundance: few
d_gene: TRBD2
CDR3nt: TGTGCCAGCAGTGCGGGGACTAGCGGGAGGGCCTGGAATGAGCAGTTCTTC
CDR3aa: CASSAGTSGRAWNEQFF

j_gene: TRBJ1-1
v_gene: TRBV29-1
abundance: .
d_gene: TRBD1
CDR3nt: TGCAGCTCCACGGGACAGGGGGGTGTGTCAGGTTTCTTT
CDR3aa: CSSTGQGGVSGFF

j_gene: TRBJ1-1
v_gene: TRBV28
abundance: .
d_gene: .
CDR3nt: TGTGCCAGCAGTCCGCCTAGACTGAACACTGAAGCTTTCTTT
CDR3aa: CASSPPRLNTEAFF

j_gene: TRBJ1-2
v_gene: TRBV5-6
abundance: .
d_gene: .
CDR3nt: TGTGCCAGCAGCTTGGTACGGGGCTACACCTTC
CDR3aa: CASSLVRGYTF

j_gene: TRBJ1-1
v_gene: TRBV29-1
abundance: .
d_gene: .
CDR3nt: TGCAGCGTTGAGGGCAAGCTGAACACTGAAGCTTTCTTT
CDR3aa: CSVEGKLNTEAFF

j_gene: TRBJ2-4
v_gene: TRBV30
abundance: few
d_gene: .
CDR3nt: TGTGCCTGGAGTGGACCGCTGGCGGGGGCCAAAAACATTCAGTACTTC
CDR3aa: CAWSGPLAGAKNIQYF

j_gene: TRBJ1-4
v_gene: TRBV5-4
abundance: .
d_gene: .
CDR3nt: TGTGCCAGCAGCTTGCAGGGGATAAGAACTAATGAAAAACTGTTTTTT
CDR3aa: CASSLQGIRTNEKLFF

j_gene: TRBJ2-7
v_gene: TRBV7-9
abundance: .
d_gene: TRBD2
CDR3nt: TGTGCCAGCAGCCCCTGGACTAGCGGGGATCCCGAGCAGTACTTC
CDR3aa: CASSPWTSGDPEQYF

j_gene: TRBJ2-1
v_gene: TRBV7-2
abundance: .
d_gene: TRBD2
CDR3nt: TGTGCCAGCAGCTTAGTAAAGACTAGCGGGATGGGAGGGGAGCAGTTCTTC
CDR3aa: CASSLVKTSGMGGEQFF

j_gene: TRBJ1-1
v_gene: TRBV29-1
abundance: few
d_gene: .
CDR3nt: TGCAGCGTCCAGGAGACTATGAACACTGAAGCTTTCTTT
CDR3aa: CSVQETMNTEAFF

j_gene: TRBJ2-6
v_gene: TRBV6-6
abundance: .
d_gene: TRBD1
CDR3nt: TGTGCCAGCAGAGGACAGGGTAGCTCTGGGGCCAACGTCCTGACTTTC
CDR3aa: CASRGQGSSGANVLTF

j_gene: TRBJ2-1
v_gene: TRBV7-9
abundance: .
d_gene: .
CDR3nt: TGTGCCAGCAGCCCTCGGGAGGAGCAGTTCTTC
CDR3aa: CASSPREEQFF

j_gene: TRBJ2-5
v_gene: TRBV4-1
abundance: .
d_gene: TRBD1
CDR3nt: TGCGCCAGCAGCCAAAGGACAGGGTGGACGAGAGAGACCCAGTACTTC
CDR3aa: CASSQRTGWTRETQYF

j_gene: TRBJ2-1
v_gene: TRBV28
abundance: .
d_gene: TRBD2
CDR3nt: TGTGCCAGCACTTTAGCGGGAGAATTGGGCAATGAGCAGTTCTTC
CDR3aa: CASTLAGELGNEQFF

j_gene: TRBJ1-1
v_gene: TRBV6-5
abundance: .
d_gene: TRBD1
CDR3nt: TGTGCCAGCAGCAAGGACAGGACTAACACTGAAGCTTTCTTT
CDR3aa: CASSKDRTNTEAFF

j_gene: TRBJ1-5
v_gene: TRBV2
abundance: .
d_gene: .
CDR3nt: TGTGCCAGCAGTGAAGCGCGTAGGAGGTTAAATCAGCCCCAGCATTTT
CDR3aa: CASSEARRRLNQPQHF

j_gene: TRBJ1-1
v_gene: TRBV29-1
abundance: few
d_gene: .
CDR3nt: TGCAGCGTGACGACAGGCCTTGAAGCTTTCTTT
CDR3aa: CSVTTGLEAFF

j_gene: TRBJ2-1
v_gene: TRBV9
abundance: .
d_gene: TRBD2
CDR3nt: TGTGCCAGCAGCGCGGGGGGTTCCTACAATGAGCAGTTCTTC
CDR3aa: CASSAGGSYNEQFF

j_gene: TRBJ2-7
v_gene: TRBV30
abundance: few
d_gene: TRBD2
CDR3nt: TGTGCCTGGAGTGTAATGTCTAGCGGGAGGTACGAGCAGTACTTC
CDR3aa: CAWSVMSSGRYEQYF

j_gene: TRBJ2-4
v_gene: TRBV6-4
abundance: .
d_gene: TRBD1
CDR3nt: TGTGCCAGCATACTATCTTGGGACAGGGGAGGGAGGTACATTCAGTACTTC
CDR3aa: CASILSWDRGGRYIQYF

j_gene: TRBJ1-5
v_gene: TRBV18
abundance: .
d_gene: .
CDR3nt: TGTGCCAGCTCACCGACAGGAAACAATCAGCCCCAGCATTTT
CDR3aa: CASSPTGNNQPQHF

j_gene: TRBJ2-7
v_gene: TRBV20-1
abundance: .
d_gene: .
CDR3nt: TGCAGTGCGTCCGACTCTTACGAGCAGTACTTC
CDR3aa: CSASDSYEQYF

j_gene: TRBJ2-3
v_gene: TRBV18
abundance: .
d_gene: TRBD1
CDR3nt: TGTGCCAGCTCACCACGGCAGGGGGCAACAGATACGCAGTATTTT
CDR3aa: CASSPRQGATDTQYF

j_gene: TRBJ2-3
v_gene: TRBV6-5
abundance: .
d_gene: .
CDR3nt: TGTGCCGCGGGTAGTTATACGCAGTATTTT
CDR3aa: CAAGSYTQYF